This T cell receptor (beta chain) appears in the sequencing data of a study of OX40 agonist ivuxolimab in advanced cancers. With regard to the full study: Ivuxolimab, which targeted the costimulatory receptor OX40 (CD134), was an agonistic, fully human IgG2 monoclonal antibody. Patients were allowed to have had prior anti-PD-1, anti-PD-L1 or anti-CTLA-4 therapy, and approximately 43% of the dose-escalation patients had previously received checkpoint inhibitors. Of the roughly 52 dose-escalation patients, hepatocellular carcinoma was present in about 20, melanoma in roughly 15, renal cell carcinoma in 9 and head and neck cancer in 9. Three dose-escalation patients achieved partial responses, one with hepatocellular carcinoma and two with cutaneous melanoma. The purpose of peripheral TCRbeta sequencing was to test whether ivuxolimab changed TCR sequence diversity and led to clonal T-cell expansion. Intravenous ivuxolimab was administered to patients every 2 weeks at six dose levels: 0.01, 0.1, 0.3, 1.5, 3 and 10 mg/kg. The paper covers the monotherapy dose-escalation part of the phase I ivuxolimab trial, which included N of about 50 patients. A male proportion of under 85% and a mean age of about 60 years, ranging from roughly 23 to 85, were recorded for the dose-escalation cohort.

Regarding this clone: Its antigen remains unidentified. The input lacks base qualities; no much larger clone sits a single base away.

Patients with autoimmune disease history or receiving systemic immunosuppression were excluded from the trial. Peripheral blood for TCR sequencing was collected from all dose cohorts at baseline, on cycle 4 day 1, and on cycle 7 day 1. Samples came from an open-label, multicenter, first-in-human phase I dose-escalation trial of ivuxolimab. Adults with locally advanced or metastatic melanoma, renal cell carcinoma, hepatocellular carcinoma or head and neck squamous cell carcinoma were enrolled in the trial. Before TCR sequencing, CD4+ T cells and CD8+ T cells were sorted from peripheral blood as separate populations. Overall study results and their limits: In the 0.1-3.0 mg/kg groups, partial responders were among the patients with the lowest normalized peripheral clonal expansion, particularly in CD8+ T cells. At doses from 0.1 to 3.0 mg/kg, clonal expansion was seen in both CD4+ and CD8+ blood T cells between baseline and week 6. Low levels of normalized T-cell clonal expansion were also shown by some nonresponding patients. On average, CD8+ T cells showed more expanded clones than CD4+ T cells after ivuxolimab. The antigen specificity of the peripheral T cells that underwent clonal expansion was not determined.

Genomic DNA was extracted from sorted cells for sequencing of the TCRbeta CDR3 region. The immunoSEQ Assay was used to sequence the TCRbeta CDR3 regions. TCRdb re-hosts the immuneACCESS table, in-frame sequences only. Its copies lack some clones; in the studies checked, an unresolved V gene accounts for under half of them, and the cause for the rest is not known. The sample profile shows about 52,000 clones; less than 90% of them were found once. The leading ten clones occupy 11% to 15% of the sample. There are 11 amino acids in the CDR3, from cysteine to phenylalanine inclusive. Here the CDR3 DNA is all that survives: 33 bases in frame from base 1. Trimming costs V 5 bases and J 3 bases, and their ends lie 5 bases apart. The germline V gene specifies SGHVS as CDR1 and FQNEAQ as CDR2.

The chain is made from TRBV7-8 and TRBJ2-7, with no D gene named confidently. The receptor was derived from an adult with an advanced solid tumor such as melanoma, head and neck, liver or kidney cancer. The specimen comprised CD4+ or CD8+ T cells sorted from blood, sampled in a trial of the OX40 agonist ivuxolimab. The CDR3 protein sequence reads: CASSDNYEQYF. The DNA reads TGTGCCAGCAGCGACAACTACGAGCAGTACTTC. Supplemented by the reference TRBV7-8 and TRBJ2-7 proteins around the CDR3, the complete variable domain is GAGVSQSPRYKVAKRGQDVALRCDPISGHVSLFWYQQALGQGPEFLTYFQNEAQLDKSGLPSDRFFAERPEGSVSTLKIQRTQQEDSAVYLCASSDNYEQYFGPGTRLTVT.